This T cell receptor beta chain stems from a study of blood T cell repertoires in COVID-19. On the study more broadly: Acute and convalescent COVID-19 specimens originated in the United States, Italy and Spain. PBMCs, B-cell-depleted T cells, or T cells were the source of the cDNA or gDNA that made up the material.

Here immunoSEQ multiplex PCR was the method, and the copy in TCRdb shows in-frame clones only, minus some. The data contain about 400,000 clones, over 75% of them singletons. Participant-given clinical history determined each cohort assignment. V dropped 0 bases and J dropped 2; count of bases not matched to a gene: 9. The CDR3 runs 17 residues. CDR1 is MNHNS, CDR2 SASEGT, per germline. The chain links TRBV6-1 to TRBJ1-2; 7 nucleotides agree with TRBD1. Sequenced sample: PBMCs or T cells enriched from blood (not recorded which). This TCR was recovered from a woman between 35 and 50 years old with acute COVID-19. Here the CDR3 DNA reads TGTGCCAGCAGTGAAGCTCAAGGGACAGCCAAGAACTATGGCTACACCTTC. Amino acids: CASSEAQGTAKNYGYTF.